Following are 25 T cell receptor beta chains from one sample sequenced in a study of shared clonotypes between healthy human individuals. Profiled with immunoSEQ multiplex PCR; TCRdb holds only in-frame clones, not every one. The repertoire has under 1,900,000 clones, 97% to 99% of them found once; the top ten carry under 0.45%. Input material: naive CD4+ T cells sorted from blood. The subset denotes: CD45RA+ positively selected. Every receptor here comes from a man aged 30 to 39 in good health.

This chain uses TRBV28 with TRBJ1-2, with D tentatively TRBD1 (6 bases). This CDR3 spans 15 amino acids. Per the germline V gene, CDR1 is MDHEN and CDR2 is SYDVKM. V was clipped by 3 bases and J by 4 bases, with 15 bases between them. CDR3 amino acids: CASSFEGEPFYGYTF. In nucleotides, the CDR3 is TGTGCCAGCAGTTTTGAGGGGGAGCCCTTCTATGGCTACACCTTC.

This clone was observed a single time. The chain joins TRBV4-1 to TRBJ2-5; 8 nucleotides agree with TRBD2. The CDR3 is 15 amino acids. Per germline, CDR1 MGHRA and CDR2 YSYEKL. V gave up 0 bases and J gave up 6 bases; unmatched junction bases: 6. The CDR3: CASSQEGTSGKTQYF. In DNA, the CDR3 is TGCGCCAGCAGCCAAGAGGGAACTAGCGGAAAGACCCAGTACTTC.

In nucleotides, the CDR3 is TGTGCCAGCAGTGAACTTTGGGCCCAGCCCCAGCATTTT. Its protein is CASSELWAQPQHF. The V and J genes are TRBV6-4 and TRBJ1-5; D not resolved. V was cut by 3 bases and J by 7 bases, with 10 bases left in between. This CDR3 is built from 13 residues. Germline values: CDR1 MRHNA, CDR2 SNTAGT.

The J gene is TRBJ2-3, the V gene TRBV18; 7 nucleotides align to TRBD1. V was clipped by 2 bases and J by 0 bases; unmatched bases: 5. This CDR3 region has 16 residues. Per germline, CDR1 KGHSH and CDR2 LQKENI. The CDR3 sequence is CASSPVPGQSTDTQYF. The CDR3 nucleotides are TGTGCCAGCTCACCAGTTCCGGGACAGAGCACAGATACGCAGTATTTT.

The chain employs TRBV6-5 and TRBJ2-7; TRBD1 aligns across 9 bases. In germline, CDR1 is MNHEY, CDR2 SVGAGI. The CDR3 length is 14 residues. V dropped 4 bases and J dropped 3; count of bases not matched to a gene: 4. This CDR3 is CASSWDRVLYEQYF. Written as DNA, the CDR3 is TGTGCCAGCAGTTGGGACAGGGTCCTCTACGAGCAGTACTTC.

The V gene is TRBV30, the J gene TRBJ2-2, with D perhaps TRBD1 (5 bases). V shed 1 base and J shed 6 bases, with 6 bases lying between them. Germline CDR1 GTSNPN, CDR2 SVGIG (reference sequence). The CDR3 covers 12 residues. The CDR3 bases are TGTGCCTGGAGTGAGGGGTCCGGGGAGCTGTTTTTT. This encodes CAWSEGSGELFF.

The chain is built from TRBV5-1 and TRBJ2-7; D perhaps matches TRBD1 (5 bases). Germline V CDR1 and CDR2: SGHRS, YFSETQ. The CDR3 has 14 amino acids. V shed 5 bases and J shed 1 base, with 13 bases lying between them. The CDR3 loop is CASRPDTPSYEQYF. In DNA form, the CDR3 reads TGCGCCAGCAGGCCGGACACACCATCCTACGAGCAGTACTTC.

The chain has TRBV6-5 and TRBJ2-3; possibly TRBD1 for D (7 bases). The CDR3 totals 15 residues. Trimming took off 2 bases at V and 4 bases at J, with 13 bases between the two ends. Germline V gene lookup returns CDR1 MNHEY and CDR2 SVGAGI. For the CDR3, the DNA is TGTGCCAGCAGTTACAACGGCAGGGGGGCAGATACGCAGTATTTT. Its protein product is CASSYNGRGADTQYF.

The rearrangement joins TRBV6-1 to TRBJ2-7; D not resolved. This CDR3 comprises 14 residues. CDR1 is MNHNS, CDR2 SASEGT, per germline. Trimming shortened V by 4 bases and J by 0 bases, and 10 bases separated the two germline ends. DNA of the CDR3: TGTGCCAGCAGTGTCGACATCTTCTCCTACGAGCAGTACTTC. It translates to CASSVDIFSYEQYF.

The CDR3 sequence is CASSWGLAGGTDTQYF. Here the CDR3 DNA reads TGTGCCAGCAGCTGGGGACTAGCGGGAGGCACAGATACGCAGTATTTT. The rearrangement joins TRBV7-2 to TRBJ2-3; 14 bases are a match to TRBD2. The junction had 1 base not matched to a gene; V was cut back by 4 bases and J by 1 base. This CDR3 comprises 16 residues. CDR1 and CDR2 (germline): SGHTA, FQGNSA.

The chain employs TRBV10-3 and TRBJ2-7; 11 bases are a match to TRBD2. V gave up 10 bases and J gave up 4 bases; unmatched junction bases: 3. Germline V gene data show CDR1 as ENHRY and CDR2 as SYGVKD. This CDR3 is built from 12 residues. CDR3 residues: CATGLAEYEQYF. CDR3 DNA sequence: TGTGCCACGGGACTAGCGGAGTACGAGCAGTACTTC.

V usage is TRBV11-3 and J usage is TRBJ2-7, with D possibly being TRBD1 (5 bases). Germline CDR1 and CDR2: SGHNT and YENEEA. CDR3 length: 13 residues. The V end was cut by 5 bases, the J end by 1 base, with 9 bases between. This chain's CDR3 is CASSRGASYEQYF. CDR3 in DNA: TGTGCCAGCAGCCGTGGGGCATCCTACGAGCAGTACTTC. Variable domain in full (rest from reference TRBV11-3 and TRBJ2-7): EAGVVQSPRYKIIEKKQPVAFWCNPISGHNTLYWYLQNLGQGPELLIRYENEEAVDDSQLPKDRFSAERLKGVDSTLKIQPAELGDSAVYLCASSRGASYEQYFGPGTRLTVT.

The chain combines TRBV5-1 with TRBJ2-7; 7 bases match TRBD2. Trimming at V came to 1 base and at J to 4 bases, leaving 8 bases not matched to a gene. This CDR3 is built from 15 residues. CDR1 is SGHRS, CDR2 YFSETQ, per germline. This chain's CDR3 is CASSLYSGAGYEQYF. In DNA, the CDR3 is TGCGCCAGCAGCTTGTACTCGGGAGCGGGGTACGAGCAGTACTTC.

The rearrangement links TRBV7-9 to TRBJ1-1; no firm D call. This CDR3 spans 14 amino acids. Deletions cut 2 bases from V and 0 bases from J, with 7 bases between. Germline-derived CDR1 and CDR2 are SEHNR and FQNEAQ (reference sequence). CDR3 coding DNA: TGTGCCAGCAGCTTAAGCCCCCTGAACACTGAAGCTTTCTTT. Translation gives CASSLSPLNTEAFF.

The rearrangement uses TRBV5-1 and TRBJ1-2, with D possibly matching TRBD1 (6 bases). CDR3 length: 15 residues. In germline, CDR1 is SGHRS, CDR2 YFSETQ. V was trimmed by 2 bases and J by 4 bases, leaving 15 bases between them. The CDR3 nucleotides read TGCGCCAGCAGCTTAGCGGCACAGGGCTTCTATGGCTACACCTTC. Its translation is CASSLAAQGFYGYTF.

The chain carries TRBV6-1 and TRBJ1-4; D is unclear. The germline V and J ends were trimmed by 8 bases and 0 bases, with 10 bases remaining between them. Germline loops: CDR1 MNHNS, CDR2 SASEGT. The CDR3 loop spans 14 amino acids. The CDR3 loop reads CASVTSATNEKLFF. CDR3 DNA: TGTGCCAGCGTGACATCAGCAACTAATGAAAAACTGTTTTTT.

The V gene is TRBV2, the J gene TRBJ2-7; 10 positions agree with TRBD1. The CDR3 runs to 14 residues. The ends lost 10 bases at V and 2 bases at J; junction bases unmatched: 8. Germline V CDR1 and CDR2: SNHLY, FYNNEI. Written as DNA, the CDR3 is TGTGCCACCTCCCCAGGACAGGGGGCCTACGAGCAGTACTTC. Translating it yields CATSPGQGAYEQYF.

The chain has TRBV7-2 and TRBJ2-2; tentative D call: TRBD2 (6 bases). V was clipped by 3 bases and J by 3 bases, with 11 bases between them. This CDR3 spans 15 amino acids. Looked up from germline, CDR1 is SGHTA and CDR2 is FQGNSA. CDR3 sequence: CASSLGGRYTGELFF. The CDR3 coding sequence is TGTGCCAGCAGCTTGGGGGGACGGTACACCGGGGAGCTGTTTTTT.

This chain joins TRBV11-2 and TRBJ1-2; TRBD1 agrees at 9 bases. The J segment lost 4 bases and the V segment lost 1 base, leaving 7 bases of the junction unmatched. This CDR3 region has 16 residues. From germline, CDR1 is SGHAT and CDR2 FQNNGV. The CDR3 sequence is CASSLGDRVFAYGYTF. The CDR3 DNA reads TGTGCCAGCAGCTTAGGGGACAGGGTCTTCGCCTATGGCTACACCTTC.

This chain links TRBV2 with TRBJ2-2; D ambiguous. Trimming removed 3 bases at V and 3 bases at J, with 8 bases between. Germline-derived CDR1 and CDR2 are SNHLY and FYNNEI. The CDR3 sequence is 14 residues long. The CDR3 sequence: CASSDFGYTGELFF. The CDR3 bases are TGTGCCAGCAGTGACTTTGGTTACACCGGGGAGCTGTTTTTT. The variable domain in full, with the rest retrieved from reference TRBV2 and TRBJ2-2, is EPEVTQTPSHQVTQMGQEVILRCVPISNHLYFYWYRQILGQKVEFLVSFYNNEISEKSEIFDDQFSVERPDGSNFTLKIRSTKLEDSAMYFCASSDFGYTGELFFGEGSRLTVL.

The rearrangement joins TRBV5-1 to TRBJ1-3, with D tentatively TRBD1 (6 bases). Germline V gene sequence: CDR1 SGHRS, CDR2 YFSETQ. Between the trimmed V and J ends, which lost 2 bases and 1 base, there was a span of 13 bases. This CDR3 is 16 amino acids long. The CDR3 sequence is CASSLGGGLSGNTIYF. The DNA for the CDR3 is TGCGCCAGCAGCTTAGGGGGAGGTTTATCTGGAAACACCATATATTTT.

This clone was observed a single time. The rearrangement joins TRBV7-9 to TRBJ2-3, with 9 bases aligning to TRBD1. Germline values: CDR1 SEHNR, CDR2 FQNEAQ (reference sequence). Trimming took 7 bases from V and 4 from J; bases not matched to a gene: 9. This CDR3 has 15 residues. The CDR3 here is CASTSGTGWSDTQYF. CDR3 DNA: TGTGCCAGCACCTCAGGGACAGGGTGGTCAGATACGCAGTATTTT.

This chain joins TRBV10-3 and TRBJ2-5; D perhaps matches TRBD2 (5 bases). Trimming cost V 6 bases and J 2 bases, with 13 bases left between them. In germline, CDR1 is ENHRY, CDR2 SYGVKD. CDR3 length: 14 amino acids. CDR3 coding DNA: TGTGCCATCAGCTCTAGCACCTTTCAAGAGACCCAGTACTTC. Protein product: CAISSSTFQETQYF.

This chain links TRBV10-3 with TRBJ1-2; the D gene is possibly TRBD1 (5 bases). Germline V gene lookup returns CDR1 ENHRY and CDR2 SYGVKD. The ends were cut back, 4 bases at V and 0 bases at J, with 9 bases in the middle. The CDR3 covers 14 residues. The CDR3 region is CAISADRTNYGYTF. The CDR3 DNA sequence: TGTGCCATCAGTGCTGACAGAACTAACTATGGCTACACCTTC.

The CDR3 reads CASSQPGNSNQPQHF. The CDR3 DNA sequence: TGTGCCAGCAGCCAACCAGGGAATAGCAATCAGCCCCAGCATTTT. The V gene is TRBV28, the J gene TRBJ1-5; possible D gene TRBD1, 5 bases. CDR1 is MDHEN, CDR2 SYDVKM, per germline. With 6 bases removed from V and 0 bases from J, the gap between germline ends came to 12 bases. The CDR3 runs 15 residues.